The 2 T cell receptor beta chains reported below all come from one sample, sequenced in a study of patients and donors after allogeneic stem cell transplantation. TCRdb recomputed calls from the RT-PCR reads with MiXCR, one row per CDR3 protein. In the table there are approximately 170,000 distinct CDR3 sequences, around 30% of which are singletons. The specimen was blood, either unsorted or a sorted T cell fraction (not recorded which). The receptors come from a human donor who was either an allogeneic HSCT recipient or a stem cell or donor lymphocyte infusion donor (not recorded which). It is not recorded whose cells these are; they may come from a transplant donor.

The rearrangement joins TRBV19 to TRBJ2-7; the match to TRBD2 covers 7 bases. CDR1 and CDR2 from the germline V gene are LNHDA and SQIVND (reference sequence). This CDR3 has 13 amino acids. The trim removed 5 bases at V and 3 bases at J, leaving 4 bases unmatched. The CDR3 nucleotides read TGTGCCAGTAGTCCCTCGGGAGGCTACGAGCAGTACTTC. Translation gives CASSPSGGYEQYF.

This chain links TRBV4-2 with TRBJ2-7; possibly TRBD2 for D (6 bases). CDR3 length: 14 residues. Trimming pared 3 bases from V and 4 bases from J, leaving 13 bases between. Germline CDR1 reads LGHNA; CDR2 reads YNFKEQ. CDR3 loop: CASSQTGGTYEQYF. CDR3 nucleotides: TGTGCCAGCAGCCAGACCGGGGGTACGTACGAGCAGTACTTC.